The 22 T cell receptor beta chains in this list originate from one sample, sequenced in a study of early T cells in non-severe SARS-CoV-2 infection listed by TCRdb under 2021. Libraries were constructed by 5' RACE. The sequencer was a NextSeq 500. TCRdb reworked the public reads: Q25 trimming with fastp, MiXCR clone assembly, productive beta chains retained. Every CDR3 protein is listed once, alongside the most common genes and DNA of its rows. The sample yields roughly 28,000 distinct CDR3 sequences; 4% to 5.5% were counted once. About 2.5% of the sample lies in the top ten. The specimen was whole blood. These receptors came from an adult who was a healthcare worker with PCR-confirmed SARS-CoV-2 infection or an uninfected control (not recorded which).

In this sample, this clonotype turned up many times. The chain combines TRBV24-1 with TRBJ2-1; tentatively, D is TRBD2 (5 bases). The V and J ends lost 3 bases and 2 bases respectively, with 10 bases between them. This CDR3 contains 15 residues. CDR1 is KGHDR and CDR2 is SFDVKD in the germline V gene. This CDR3 reads CATSDPGGTYNEQFF. The CDR3, as DNA: TGTGCCACCAGTGATCCCGGAGGAACCTACAATGAGCAGTTCTTC.

In this sample, this clonotype turned up many times. This chain joins TRBV6-6 and TRBJ2-3, with D tentatively TRBD1 or TRBD2 (6 bases each). V lost 6 bases and J lost 10, with 17 bases in between. CDR1 is MNHNY and CDR2 is SVGAGI in the germline V gene (reference sequence). The CDR3 consists of 13 residues. This CDR3 reads CASRSQGTGAQYF. The CDR3 DNA reads as TGTGCCAGCAGATCCCAGGGGACGGGGGCGCAGTATTTT.

This clonotype showed up many times. The rearrangement links TRBV11-3 to TRBJ2-5; TRBD1 matches 7 bases. CDR1 and CDR2 (germline): SGHNT, YENEEA. The CDR3 sequence is 17 residues long. After removal of 1 base from V and 2 bases from J, the junction contained 10 bases not matched to a gene. The CDR3 sequence: CASSLGRGQEIQETQYF. CDR3 nucleotide sequence: TGTGCCAGCAGCTTAGGACGTGGACAGGAGATTCAAGAGACCCAGTACTTC.

This clonotype has a handful of counts. The V call is TRBV5-1, the J call TRBJ2-5; D could derive from TRBD1 or TRBD2 (5 bases each). The V and J ends lost 2 bases and 3 bases respectively, with 8 bases between them. The CDR3 is 13 residues long. Germline CDR1 SGHRS, CDR2 YFSETQ. In DNA form, the CDR3 reads TGCGCCAGCAGCTTCGGGACGGAAGAGACCCAGTACTTC. Its translation: CASSFGTEETQYF. Filled out from reference TRBV5-1 and TRBJ2-5, the complete variable domain reads KAGVTQTPRYLIKTRGQQVTLSCSPISGHRSVSWYQQTPGQGLQFLFEYFSETQRNKGNFPGRFSGRQFSNSRSEMNVSTLELGDSALYLCASSFGTEETQYFGPGTRLLVL.

The V call is TRBV10-3, the J call TRBJ2-7, with D tentatively TRBD1 (5 bases). V was pared by 0 bases and J by 9 bases, with 9 bases between. Germline lookup yields CDR1 ENHRY and CDR2 SYGVKD. This CDR3 region has 12 residues. The CDR3 loop is CAISESQDRQYF. CDR3 nucleotides: TGTGCCATCAGTGAGTCACAGGACCGGCAGTACTTC.

This clonotype was detected ten times or more. The chain is built from TRBV6-2 or TRBV6-3 and TRBJ2-1; D unclear. Trimming shortened V by 0 bases and J by 6 bases, and 9 bases separated the two germline ends. The germline CDR1 and CDR2 sequences are MNHEY and SVGEGT. The CDR3 spans 14 residues. Here the CDR3 reads CASSYSPVFNEQFF. The CDR3 coding sequence is TGTGCCAGCAGTTACTCTCCTGTGTTCAATGAGCAGTTCTTC.

In this sample, this clonotype turned up many times. This rearrangement joins TRBV5-1 to TRBJ2-2; possible D gene TRBD2, 6 bases. V lost 0 bases to trimming and J lost 6 bases, with 12 bases between them. Per the germline V gene, CDR1 is SGHRS and CDR2 is YFSETQ. The CDR3 has 15 residues. Here the CDR3 reads CASSLDSGVAGELFF. The CDR3 DNA is TGCGCCAGCAGCTTGGACTCGGGGGTCGCCGGGGAGCTGTTTTTT.

The rearrangement uses TRBV29-1 and TRBJ2-3; TRBD2 might be the D (5 bases). The germline CDR1 and CDR2 sequences are SQVTM and ANQGSEA. CDR3 length equals 14 residues. V lost 3 bases and J lost 1, with 11 bases in between. In nucleotides, the CDR3 is TGCAGCGTTGACGGGCTAGCCGGCACAGATACGCAGTATTTT. As protein: CSVDGLAGTDTQYF.

The V and J genes are TRBV2 and TRBJ2-3; D remains ambiguous. Germline-derived CDR1 and CDR2 are SNHLY and FYNNEI. The CDR3 extends over 12 amino acids. V was cut by 4 bases and J by 14 bases, with 16 bases left in between. The CDR3 nucleotides are TGTGCCAGCAGTGCCCGCACCGGACGCTGGTATTTT. Protein sequence: CASSARTGRWYF. The full variable domain, completed using reference TRBV2 and TRBJ2-3, is EPEVTQTPSHQVTQMGQEVILRCVPISNHLYFYWYRQILGQKVEFLVSFYNNEISEKSEIFDDQFSVERPDGSNFTLKIRSTKLEDSAMYFCASSARTGRWYFGPGTRLTVL.

The table lists this clonotype with a few counts. This chain joins TRBV6-1 and TRBJ2-1, with 9 bases lining up with TRBD2. This CDR3 has 16 amino acids. Germline V CDR1 and CDR2: MNHNS, SASEGT. The ends lost 6 bases at V and 5 bases at J; junction bases unmatched: 11. The CDR3 spells CASSYVAGVGHNEQFF. The CDR3 bases are TGTGCCAGCAGCTACGTAGCGGGGGTGGGGCACAATGAGCAGTTCTTC.

This clonotype was recorded a few times. The chain joins TRBV14 to TRBJ1-1; 9 bases align to TRBD1. Germline CDR1 and CDR2: SGHDN and FVKESK. The CDR3 runs 18 residues. V lost 4 bases and J lost 3; bases outside the gene matches: 15. The CDR3 coding sequence is TGTGCCAGCAGCCCCTTGGACAGGGGAGTTGTTCCGGACACTGAAGCTTTCTTT. The encoded protein is CASSPLDRGVVPDTEAFF.

Ten or more counts support this clonotype. The chain links TRBV2 to TRBJ2-3; 9 nucleotides agree with TRBD2. CDR3 length: 14 residues. V lost 6 bases and J lost 6; bases outside the gene matches: 7. The germline V gene has CDR1 SNHLY and CDR2 FYNNEI. This CDR3 reads CASRVLAGTDTQYF. The CDR3 bases are TGTGCCAGCAGGGTCCTAGCGGGAACGGATACGCAGTATTTT.

The V call is TRBV7-6, the J call TRBJ2-4, with a tentative D call TRBD2 (5 bases). Trimming cost V 7 bases and J 0 bases, with 13 bases left between them. The CDR3 totals 15 residues. Germline assignment: CDR1 SGHVS and CDR2 FNYEAQ. CDR3 DNA: TGTGCCAGCAACCGGGGTGCTCTAGCCAAAAACATTCAGTACTTC. Protein product: CASNRGALAKNIQYF.

The V gene is TRBV30, the J gene TRBJ2-1; 16 nucleotides agree with TRBD2. V trimming: 3 bases; J trimming: 4 bases; junction bases outside the gene matches: 9. This CDR3 has 18 residues. Germline values: CDR1 GTSNPN, CDR2 SVGIG (reference sequence). The CDR3 spells CAWRGLAGGPGFYNEQFF. As DNA, the CDR3 is TGTGCCTGGAGGGGACTAGCGGGAGGGCCAGGATTTTACAATGAGCAGTTCTTC.

At least ten counts were recorded for this clonotype. Germline and junction disagree at one end, which may indicate a read error. The chain links TRBV7-7 to TRBJ2-1, with D tentatively TRBD2 (6 bases). The CDR3 has 14 amino acids. Germline CDR1 SSHAT, CDR2 FNYEAQ (reference sequence). The CDR3 bases are TGTGCTAGCAGCTTAGCGGCGGACTACAATGAGCAGTTCTTC. This gives the protein CASSLAADYNEQFF.

This clonotype was picked up many times. The chain is built from TRBV5-1 and TRBJ2-7; D uncertain. Per germline, CDR1 SGHRS and CDR2 YFSETQ. CDR3 length: 12 residues. V lost 3 bases, J lost 1 base, and 5 bases lay in between. The CDR3 loop reads CASSSRSYEQYF. CDR3 in DNA: TGCGCCAGCAGCTCAAGATCCTACGAGCAGTACTTC.

The V gene is TRBV11-2, the J gene TRBJ2-7, with D perhaps TRBD1 (6 bases). Trimming shortened V by 5 bases and J by 2 bases, and 16 bases separated the two germline ends. This CDR3 is built from 15 residues. Per germline, CDR1 SGHAT and CDR2 FQNNGV. CDR3 nucleotides: TGTGCCAGCAGCACCGGGACACACCCCCCCTACGAGCAGTACTTC. Its protein product is CASSTGTHPPYEQYF. The full variable domain, completed using reference TRBV11-2 and TRBJ2-7, is EAGVAQSPRYKIIEKRQSVAFWCNPISGHATLYWYQQILGQGPKLLIQFQNNGVVDDSQLPKDRFSAERLKGVDSTLKIQPAKLEDSAVYLCASSTGTHPPYEQYFGPGTRLTVT.

This clonotype was detected many times. This chain joins TRBV10-3 and TRBJ1-3; D is possibly TRBD1 (5 bases). Germline CDR1 reads ENHRY; CDR2 reads SYGVKD. This CDR3 is 14 amino acids long. The germline V and J ends were trimmed by 10 bases and 0 bases, with 13 bases remaining between them. This CDR3 is CATGTSSSGNTIYF. The CDR3 DNA follows: TGTGCCACCGGGACTTCCAGCTCTGGAAACACCATATATTTT.

This clonotype is judged medium-sized (0.01 to 0.1%). The chain combines TRBV11-3 with TRBJ2-2; TRBD2 agrees at 10 bases. Germline V lookup: CDR1 SGHNT, CDR2 YENEEA. V trimming: 2 bases; J trimming: 1 base; junction bases outside the gene matches: 4. The CDR3 length is 17 residues. CDR3 nucleotides: TGTGCCAGCAGCTTACTAGCGGGGGCCCAGAACACCGGGGAGCTGTTTTTT. Translation gives CASSLLAGAQNTGELFF.

This clonotype was detected only a few times. The CDR3, as DNA: TGCAGCGTCTTAGGACTAGCGGGAGGATATACGCAGTATTTT. Protein: CSVLGLAGGYTQYF. The rearrangement links TRBV29-1 to TRBJ2-3; 14 nucleotides line up with TRBD2. The germline V gene has CDR1 SQVTM and CDR2 ANQGSEA. The CDR3 covers 14 residues. V shed 6 bases, J shed 7 bases, and the junction held 6 bases outside the gene matches.

This clonotype showed up many times. Its ends do not fully match the called genes, so a read error is possible. The DNA for the CDR3 is TGTGCTAGCAGCCCCTCTCGAGGGCAAGAGACCCAGTACTTC. Translated, it gives CASSPSRGQETQYF. The gene calls are TRBV7-7 and TRBJ2-5, with D possibly TRBD2 on 5 matching bases. Germline V CDR1 and CDR2: SSHAT, FNYEAQ (reference sequence). There are 14 residues in the CDR3.

There are many counts of this clonotype. The chain joins TRBV6-5 to TRBJ2-2, with D perhaps TRBD1 or TRBD2 (5 bases each). V was pared by 6 bases and J by 6 bases, with 17 bases between. The CDR3 consists of 15 residues. Per the germline V gene, CDR1 is MNHEY and CDR2 is SVGAGI. The CDR3 spells CASSLARLGAGELFF. CDR3 DNA sequence: TGTGCCAGCAGCTTGGCCAGGCTGGGGGCCGGGGAGCTGTTTTTT.